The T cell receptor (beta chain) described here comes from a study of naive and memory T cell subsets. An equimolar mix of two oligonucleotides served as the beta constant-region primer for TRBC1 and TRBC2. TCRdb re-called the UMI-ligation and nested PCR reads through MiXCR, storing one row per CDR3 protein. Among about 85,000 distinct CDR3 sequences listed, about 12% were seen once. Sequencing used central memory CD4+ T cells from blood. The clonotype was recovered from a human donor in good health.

Here the CDR3 DNA reads TGCAGTGCTCGGATACCATTAGCTGGTTACACAGATACGCAGTATTTT. Translating it yields CSARIPLAGYTDTQYF. This chain uses TRBV20-1 with TRBJ2-3; D gene unclear. Looked up from germline, CDR1 is DFQATT and CDR2 is SNEGSKA (reference sequence). Deletions cut 5 bases from V and 2 bases from J, with 20 bases between. The CDR3 has 16 residues.